What follows are 12 T cell receptor beta chains derived from one specimen sequenced in a study of OX40 agonist ivuxolimab in advanced cancers. The protocol was immunoSEQ multiplex PCR, while the TCRdb copy is restricted to in-frame clones and leaves out a portion. Counted here are approximately 62,000 clones, approximately 91% occurring once; the ten biggest clones make up approximately 4.8%. Here the sequenced sample was CD4+ or CD8+ T cells sorted from blood, taken in a trial of the OX40 agonist ivuxolimab. These receptors all come from an adult with an advanced solid tumor such as melanoma, head and neck, liver or kidney cancer.

The rearrangement uses TRBV9 and TRBJ1-2; D unresolved. Deletions cut 3 bases from V and 10 bases from J, with 19 bases between. Germline CDR1 is SGDLS and CDR2 is YYNGEE. The CDR3 sequence is 14 residues long. The CDR3 loop is CASSAQQTPNSYTF. In nucleotides, the CDR3 is TGTGCCAGCAGCGCACAACAGACCCCCAATTCCTACACCTTC.

The rearrangement uses TRBV5-4 and TRBJ1-1; 9 bases line up with TRBD1. With V trimmed by 3 bases and J by 5 bases, 8 bases remained unmatched. Germline CDR1 and CDR2: SGHNT and YYREEE (reference sequence). This CDR3 has 15 amino acids. Here the CDR3 reads CASSSNRDRVTEAFF. The CDR3 coding sequence is TGTGCCAGCAGCTCAAACCGGGACAGGGTGACTGAAGCTTTCTTT. The complete variable domain, with remaining parts taken from reference TRBV5-4 and TRBJ1-1, reads ETGVTQSPTHLIKTRGQQVTLRCSSQSGHNTVSWYQQALGQGPQFIFQYYREEENGRGNFPPRFSGLQFPNYSSELNVNALELDDSALYLCASSSNRDRVTEAFFGQGTRLTVV.

The chain recombines TRBV19 with TRBJ2-5; D is unresolved. The DNA end favors TRBJ2-7, so the J call may be wrong. Germline CDR1 reads LNHDA; CDR2 reads SQIVND (reference sequence). The CDR3 totals 18 residues. The CDR3 DNA sequence: TGTGCCAGTAGTATGGTTCTAGGCAGACCTGACCTCTCCTACGAGCAGTACTTC. As protein: CASSMVLGRPDLSYEQYF.

The chain couples TRBV5-6 to TRBJ2-3, with 7 bases identical to TRBD2. CDR1 is SGHDT and CDR2 is YYEEEE in the germline V gene. The V gene end was trimmed by 2 bases and the J gene end by 2 bases; junction bases not matched to a gene: 5. The CDR3 totals 15 residues. Here the CDR3 reads CASSLGLVDTDTQYF. The CDR3 DNA follows: TGTGCCAGCAGCTTAGGACTAGTGGACACAGATACGCAGTATTTT.

The chain is built from TRBV7-9 and TRBJ1-4; no firm D call. This CDR3 region has 14 residues. CDR1 is SEHNR and CDR2 is FQNEAQ in the germline V gene (reference sequence). Trimming left V 7 bases short and J 8 bases short, with 17 bases between. DNA of the CDR3: TGTGCCAGCACCTGGGAGGCAAGTGGGGAAAAACTGTTTTTT. It specifies CASTWEASGEKLFF.

The rearrangement links TRBV7-9 to TRBJ1-2; D is unclear. Germline lookup yields CDR1 SEHNR and CDR2 FQNEAQ (reference sequence). The CDR3 has 14 amino acids. The V and J ends lost 3 bases and 5 bases respectively, with 13 bases between them. This CDR3 reads CASSLSSQGYGYTF. CDR3 in DNA: TGTGCCAGCAGCTTGTCTTCTCAAGGGTATGGCTACACCTTC.

This chain connects TRBV28 to TRBJ2-3; D gene ambiguous. V was shortened by 2 bases and J by 4 bases, with 10 bases between the two germline ends. Per the germline V gene, CDR1 is MDHEN and CDR2 is SYDVKM. The length of the CDR3 is 14 residues. The CDR3 sequence: CASSLVLGSDTQYF. In DNA, the CDR3 is TGTGCCAGCAGTTTAGTGTTAGGATCAGATACGCAGTATTTT.

This clone was seen more than once but under ten times. J is TRBJ2-2 and V is TRBV9, with 8 positions matching TRBD1. The CDR3 length is 16 residues. The junction had 8 bases not matched to a gene; V was cut back by 0 bases and J by 7 bases. Per the germline V gene, CDR1 is SGDLS and CDR2 is YYNGEE. The CDR3, as DNA: TGTGCCAGCAGCGTAGTTGGGGGGACAGGCGTCGGGGAGCTGTTTTTT. This sequence encodes CASSVVGGTGVGELFF.

The J gene is TRBJ1-1, the V gene TRBV2, with D unclear. This CDR3 is built from 12 residues. Germline CDR1 SNHLY, CDR2 FYNNEI. V dropped 3 bases and J dropped 3 bases, with 5 bases sitting between them. CDR3 sequence reads: CASSDFYTEAFF. CDR3 nucleotides: TGTGCCAGCAGTGATTTCTACACTGAAGCTTTCTTT. Looking up the rest from reference TRBV2 and TRBJ1-1 gives the full variable domain: EPEVTQTPSHQVTQMGQEVILRCVPISNHLYFYWYRQILGQKVEFLVSFYNNEISEKSEIFDDQFSVERPDGSNFTLKIRSTKLEDSAMYFCASSDFYTEAFFGQGTRLTVV.

The rearrangement uses TRBV5-8 and TRBJ2-3; 7 positions agree with TRBD1. V was clipped by 3 bases and J by 2 bases; unmatched bases: 3. Germline assignment: CDR1 SGHTS and CDR2 YDEGEE. The length of the CDR3 is 14 residues. The CDR3 here is CASSYGQDTDTQYF. CDR3 nucleotide sequence: TGTGCCAGCAGCTACGGACAGGACACAGATACGCAGTATTTT.

This sequence joins TRBV27 and TRBJ1-4; D is perhaps TRBD1 (6 bases). CDR3 length: 14 residues. The germline V gene has CDR1 MNHEY and CDR2 SMNVEV (reference sequence). V was pared by 9 bases and J by 5 bases, with 16 bases between. CDR3 sequence reads: CASRKQGWNEKLFF. CDR3 sequence (DNA): TGTGCCAGTAGGAAACAGGGTTGGAATGAAAAACTGTTTTTT.

The chain carries TRBV5-1 and TRBJ2-7, with TRBD2 matching 8 bases. The V gene's germline CDR1 is SGHRS and CDR2 YFSETQ. The CDR3 covers 15 residues. J lost 6 bases, V lost 0 bases, and 8 bases had no gene match. This CDR3 reads CASSLGAGEKGEQYF. CDR3 bases: TGCGCCAGCAGCTTGGGAGCGGGGGAAAAGGGCGAGCAGTACTTC.